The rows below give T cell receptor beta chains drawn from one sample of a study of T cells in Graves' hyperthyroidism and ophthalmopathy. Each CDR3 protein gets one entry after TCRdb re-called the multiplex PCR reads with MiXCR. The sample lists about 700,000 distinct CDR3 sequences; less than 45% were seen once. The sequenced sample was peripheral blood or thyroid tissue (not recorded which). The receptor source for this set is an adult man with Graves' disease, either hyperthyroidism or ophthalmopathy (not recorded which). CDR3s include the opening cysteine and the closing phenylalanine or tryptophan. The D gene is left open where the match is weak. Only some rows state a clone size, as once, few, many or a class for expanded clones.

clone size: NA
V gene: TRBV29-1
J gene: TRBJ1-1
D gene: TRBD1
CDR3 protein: CSGGQGRAFF
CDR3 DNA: TGCAGCGGCGGACAGGGTAGAGCTTTCTTT

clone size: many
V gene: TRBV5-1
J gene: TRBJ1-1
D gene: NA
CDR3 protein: CASSGRVATEAFF
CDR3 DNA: TGCGCCAGCAGCGGCAGGGTTGCAACTGAAGCTTTCTTT

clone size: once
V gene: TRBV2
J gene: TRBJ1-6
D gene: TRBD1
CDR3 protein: CASSGTGSPPLHF
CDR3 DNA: TGTGCCAGCAGTGGGACAGGGTCCCCACCCCTCCACTTT

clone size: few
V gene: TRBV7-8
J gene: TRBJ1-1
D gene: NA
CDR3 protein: CASSLTSSHTEAFF
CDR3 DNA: TGTGCCAGCAGCTTAACGTCGTCACACACTGAAGCTTTCTTT

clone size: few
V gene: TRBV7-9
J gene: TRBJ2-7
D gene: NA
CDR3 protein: CASSLAISGGEQYF
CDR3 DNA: TGTGCCAGCAGCTTAGCGATTTCCGGGGGAGAGCAGTACTTC

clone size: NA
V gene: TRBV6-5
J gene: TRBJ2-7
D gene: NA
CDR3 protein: CAISYGYSYEQYF
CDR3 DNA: TGTGCCATCAGTTACGGGTACTCCTACGAGCAGTACTTC

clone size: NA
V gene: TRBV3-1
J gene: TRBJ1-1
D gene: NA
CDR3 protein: CASSPSMGKAFF
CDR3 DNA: TGTGCCAGCAGCCCCTCGATGGGAAAAGCTTTCTTT

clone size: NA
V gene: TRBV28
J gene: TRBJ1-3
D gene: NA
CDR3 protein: CASKELLEDTIYF
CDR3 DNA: TGTGCCAGCAAAGAACTCCTCGAAGACACCATATATTTT

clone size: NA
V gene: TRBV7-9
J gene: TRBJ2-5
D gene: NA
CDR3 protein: CASSLAGRKETQYF
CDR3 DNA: TGTGCCAGCAGCTTAGCCGGACGAAAAGAGACCCAGTACTTC

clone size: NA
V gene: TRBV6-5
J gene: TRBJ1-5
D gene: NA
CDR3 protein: CASSLWASNQPQHF
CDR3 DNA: TGTGCCAGCAGTTTATGGGCTAGCAATCAGCCCCAGCATTTT

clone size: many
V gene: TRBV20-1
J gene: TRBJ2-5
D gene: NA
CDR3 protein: CSASREVRGETQYF
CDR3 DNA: TGCAGTGCTAGTAGGGAAGTGCGGGGAGAGACCCAGTACTTC

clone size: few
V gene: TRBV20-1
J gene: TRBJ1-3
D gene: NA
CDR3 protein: CSATQGRGNTIYF
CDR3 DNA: TGCAGTGCTACTCAGGGGCGAGGAAACACCATATATTTT

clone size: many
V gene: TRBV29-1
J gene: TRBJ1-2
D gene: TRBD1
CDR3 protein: CSVDPRQGDYGYTF
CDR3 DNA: TGCAGCGTTGACCCTCGACAGGGAGACTATGGCTACACCTTC

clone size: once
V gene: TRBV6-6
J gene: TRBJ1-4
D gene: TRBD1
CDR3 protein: CASSNGQGGEKLFF
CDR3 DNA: TGTGCCAGCAGCAACGGACAGGGTGGAGAAAAACTGTTTTTT

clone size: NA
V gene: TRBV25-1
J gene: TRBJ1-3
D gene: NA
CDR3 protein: CASSLPASGNTIYF
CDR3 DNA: TGTGCCAGCAGTTTACCCGCCTCTGGAAACACCATATATTTT